Listed here are 11 T cell receptor beta chains from one sample, sequenced in a study of blood T cell repertoires in COVID-19 (dated by TCRdb to about 2020). The library was generated by the immunoSEQ multiplex PCR assay. TCRdb mirrors the immuneACCESS table, restricted to in-frame sequences. Some clones are absent from its copies; in checked studies, under half trace to an unresolved V gene, and the reason for the others is unknown. This sample gives around 270,000 clones in total; around 89% of them show up just once. About 4.6% of the sample goes to the ten largest clones. The sample comprised peripheral blood. The origin of the receptors is a middle-aged man with acute or convalescent COVID-19.

The chain links TRBV18 to TRBJ1-1; TRBD1 matches 8 bases. The CDR3 runs to 17 residues. V shed 5 bases and J 2 bases; nucleotides not matched to a gene: 13. Per the germline V gene, CDR1 is KGHSH and CDR2 is LQKENI. The CDR3 bases are TGTGCCAGCTCATCACTAACCGGGACAGGTGCCAACACTGAAGCTTTCTTT. This encodes CASSSLTGTGANTEAFF.

The V call is TRBV6-4, the J call TRBJ2-2, with 9 bases lining up with TRBD1. The V gene end was trimmed by 5 bases and the J gene end by 3 bases; junction bases not matched to a gene: 1. CDR3 length: 14 residues. Germline lookup yields CDR1 MRHNA and CDR2 SNTAGT. CDR3 nucleotides: TGTGCCAGCAGTCGGGACAGGGACACCGGGGAGCTGTTTTTT. This sequence encodes CASSRDRDTGELFF.

CDR3 loop: CATSDWGRTDTQYF. DNA of the CDR3: TGTGCCACCAGTGATTGGGGGCGGACAGATACGCAGTATTTT. This chain links TRBV24-1 with TRBJ2-3, with D possibly matching TRBD1 (6 bases). The ends were cut back, 2 bases at V and 3 bases at J, with 8 bases in the middle. Germline loops: CDR1 KGHDR, CDR2 SFDVKD. The CDR3 extends over 14 amino acids.

Only one count was recorded for this clone. The gene calls are TRBV5-1 and TRBJ1-2; TRBD1 aligns across 9 bases. The CDR3 loop spans 14 amino acids. Trimming removed 4 bases from V and 6 bases from J; junction bases left unmatched: 7. The germline V gene encodes CDR1 SGHRS and CDR2 YFSETQ. The CDR3 sequence is CASSPGQGIDGYTF. The CDR3 nucleotides read TGCGCCAGCAGCCCGGGACAGGGAATCGATGGCTACACCTTC.

The chain is built from TRBV7-6 and TRBJ2-7; D gene uncertain. This CDR3 has 15 amino acids. Germline V gene data show CDR1 as SGHVS and CDR2 as FNYEAQ. V was clipped by 0 bases and J by 0 bases, with 9 bases between them. The CDR3 bases are TGTGCCAGCAGCTTAGCTGAAGTTAGCTCCTACGAGCAGTACTTC. Translating it yields CASSLAEVSSYEQYF.

J is TRBJ2-3 and V is TRBV5-6; TRBD1 matches 8 bases. The V gene's germline CDR1 is SGHDT and CDR2 YYEEEE. The V segment lost 4 bases and the J segment 1 base; nucleotides outside the gene matches: 11. CDR3 size: 17 residues. The CDR3 DNA sequence: TGTGCCAGCAGCAGAGATCGGACAGGGACAGGCACAGATACGCAGTATTTT. It codes for CASSRDRTGTGTDTQYF.

The V and J genes are TRBV7-8 and TRBJ2-7, with a possible D match to TRBD1 (6 bases). The CDR3 has 15 amino acids. V was cut by 5 bases and J by 3 bases, with 17 bases left in between. Germline values: CDR1 SGHVS, CDR2 FQNEAQ. CDR3 coding DNA: TGTGCCAGCAGCCCAAGAGGAACAGGGAACTACGAGCAGTACTTC. Its translation is CASSPRGTGNYEQYF.

This clone was picked up one time. This rearrangement joins TRBV7-2 to TRBJ1-3, with D perhaps matching TRBD1 (5 bases). The V gene's germline CDR1 is SGHTA and CDR2 FQGNSA. The ends were cut back, 8 bases at V and 3 bases at J, with 17 bases in the middle. CDR3 length equals 15 residues. The CDR3 spells CASEFNQGSGNTIYF. CDR3 DNA: TGTGCCAGCGAGTTTAACCAGGGAAGTGGAAACACCATATATTTT.

A remark on this clone: A junction end diverges from the germline sequence, so it may reflect a read error. The CDR3, as DNA: TGTGCCAGCAGTTCCTCTAATTCACCCCTCCACTTT. Translating gives CASSSSNSPLHF. This chain links TRBV6-1 with TRBJ1-6, with D uncertain. CDR1 MNHNS and CDR2 SASEGT come from the germline V gene. This CDR3 is 12 amino acids long.

The genes are TRBV2 and TRBJ2-5; weak D call: TRBD2 (7 bases). Trimming removed 6 bases from V and 4 bases from J, with 12 bases in between. The germline CDR1 and CDR2 sequences are SNHLY and FYNNEI. CDR3 length: 13 amino acids. The CDR3 bases are TGTGCCAGCAGGGACGGGGGGCGAGAGACCCAGTACTTC. It specifies CASRDGGRETQYF. Combining the CDR3 with reference TRBV2 and TRBJ2-5 gives the whole variable domain EPEVTQTPSHQVTQMGQEVILRCVPISNHLYFYWYRQILGQKVEFLVSFYNNEISEKSEIFDDQFSVERPDGSNFTLKIRSTKLEDSAMYFCASRDGGRETQYFGPGTRLLVL.

This clone was found once. This chain connects TRBV7-8 to TRBJ2-3, with 10 bases lining up with TRBD2. This CDR3 is built from 16 residues. Germline assignment: CDR1 SGHVS and CDR2 FQNEAQ. V lost 3 bases to trimming and J lost 6 bases; unmatched junction nucleotides: 9. In nucleotides, the CDR3 is TGTGCCAGCAGCTTCAGCGGGGGGGCATTATCGGATACGCAGTATTTT. Its protein product is CASSFSGGALSDTQYF.